Here is one TCR beta chain with its context. Its antigen is still unknown. The data derive from a study of T cell responses to AZD1222 COVID-19 vaccine. Notes on the study in general: Donors, mostly white British, included more females; clonal diversity was possibly underestimated. Close to half of all spike-specific TCRs reportedly target regions of the variants that are unmutated. No day 14 peak samples; only post-peak repertoires were characterized. Increased Spike-specific TCR breadth and depth were observed after two AZD1222 doses.

Profiled with immunoSEQ multiplex PCR; TCRdb holds only in-frame clones, not every one. Of about 160,000 clones detected, 80% to 90% appear once; the ten largest clones hold approximately 6.9%. The V end lost 3 bases, the J end lost 5 bases, and 17 bases lay between the germline ends. The germline V gene has CDR1 KGHSH and CDR2 LQKENI. The CDR3 spans 16 residues. The sample consisted of peripheral blood, taken on day 0 of AZD1222 vaccination. This TCR was sampled from an adult in good health. This chain connects TRBV18 to TRBJ2-1; a possible D gene is TRBD1 (5 bases). The CDR3 loop reads CASSPGPSPGHNEQFF. The DNA of the CDR3 is TGTGCCAGCTCACCGGGGCCCTCCCCCGGGCACAATGAGCAGTTCTTC.